Detailed here is one TCR beta chain. As yet, its antigen is unknown. These data are taken from a study of cytomegalovirus exposure and HLA in healthy donors. Study-wide points: Most TCR sequences were seen very rarely across donors, but some public TCRs occurred in many.

PCR used 60 Vbeta primers and 13 Jbeta primers. Generated by immunoSEQ multiplex PCR, the TCRdb table keeps only in-frame clones and is missing some. The sample contains 200,000 to 250,000 clones, over 70% of which appear only once. CDR3 length equals 14 residues. The sequencing input was PBMCs. The TCR sequence derives from a boy aged 2 to 9 in good health and CMV-seronegative. The chain couples TRBV21-1 to TRBJ2-5; TRBD2, the table's D call, was not compared with the DNA. TRBV21-1 is described as a pseudogene. For the CDR3, the DNA is TGTGCCAGCAGTCCCTCGCCGGTTACAGAGACCCAGTACTTC. It is translated as CASSPSPVTETQYF.